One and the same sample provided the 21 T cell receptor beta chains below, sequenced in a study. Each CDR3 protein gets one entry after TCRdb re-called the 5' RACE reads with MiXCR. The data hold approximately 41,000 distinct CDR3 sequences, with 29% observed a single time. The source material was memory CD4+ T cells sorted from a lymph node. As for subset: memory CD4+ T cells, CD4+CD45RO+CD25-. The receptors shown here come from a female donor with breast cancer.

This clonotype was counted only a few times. The CDR3 DNA sequence: TGCAGTGCCCCTGCCTCCTACGAGCAGTACTTC. As protein: CSAPASYEQYF. This chain connects TRBV20-1 to TRBJ2-7; D call uncertain. The CDR3 extends over 11 amino acids. V lost 6 bases, J lost 0 bases, and 6 bases lay in between. Germline-derived CDR1 and CDR2 are DFQATT and SNEGSKA (reference sequence).

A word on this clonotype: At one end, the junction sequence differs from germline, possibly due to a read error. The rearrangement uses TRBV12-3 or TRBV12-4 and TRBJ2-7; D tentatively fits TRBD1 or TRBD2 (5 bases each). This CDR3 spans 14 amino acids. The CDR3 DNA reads TGTACCAGCAGCTTAACGAGGGGAAACTACGAGCAGTACTTC. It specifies CTSSLTRGNYEQYF.

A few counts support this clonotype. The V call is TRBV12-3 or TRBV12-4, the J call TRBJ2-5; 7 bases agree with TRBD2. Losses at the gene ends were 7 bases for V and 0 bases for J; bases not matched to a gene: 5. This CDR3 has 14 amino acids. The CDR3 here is CASTLGGYQETQYF. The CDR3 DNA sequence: TGTGCCAGCACCTTGGGGGGGTACCAAGAGACCCAGTACTTC.

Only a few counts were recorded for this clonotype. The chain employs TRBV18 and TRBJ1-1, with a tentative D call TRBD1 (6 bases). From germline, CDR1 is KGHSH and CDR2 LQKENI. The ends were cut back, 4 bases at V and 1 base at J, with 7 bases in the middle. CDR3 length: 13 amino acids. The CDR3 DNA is TGTGCCAGCTCACGGGGACAGAACACTGAAGCTTTCTTT. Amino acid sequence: CASSRGQNTEAFF.

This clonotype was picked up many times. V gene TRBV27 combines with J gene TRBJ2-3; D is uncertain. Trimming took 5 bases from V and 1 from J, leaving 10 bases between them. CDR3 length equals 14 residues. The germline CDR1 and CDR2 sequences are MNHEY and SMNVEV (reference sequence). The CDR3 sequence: CASSPGWGTDTQYF. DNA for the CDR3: TGTGCCAGCAGTCCGGGCTGGGGCACAGATACGCAGTATTTT.

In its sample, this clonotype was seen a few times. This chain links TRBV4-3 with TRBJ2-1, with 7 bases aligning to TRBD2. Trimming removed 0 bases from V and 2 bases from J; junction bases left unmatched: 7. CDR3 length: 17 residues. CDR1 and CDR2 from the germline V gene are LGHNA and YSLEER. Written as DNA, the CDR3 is TGCGCCAGCAGCCAAGATATATCTAGCGGCACCTACAATGAGCAGTTCTTC. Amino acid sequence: CASSQDISSGTYNEQFF.

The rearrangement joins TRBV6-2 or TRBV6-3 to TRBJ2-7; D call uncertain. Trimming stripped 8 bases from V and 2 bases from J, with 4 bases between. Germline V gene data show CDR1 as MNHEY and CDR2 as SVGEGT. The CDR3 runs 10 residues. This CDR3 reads CASGAYEQYF. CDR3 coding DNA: TGTGCCAGCGGCGCCTACGAGCAGTACTTC.

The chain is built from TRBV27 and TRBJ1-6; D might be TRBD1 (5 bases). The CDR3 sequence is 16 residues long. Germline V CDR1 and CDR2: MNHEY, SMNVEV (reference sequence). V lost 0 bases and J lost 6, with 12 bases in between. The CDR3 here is CASSLSGAGANSPLHF. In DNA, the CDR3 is TGTGCCAGCAGTTTATCAGGGGCCGGTGCTAATTCACCCCTCCACTTT.

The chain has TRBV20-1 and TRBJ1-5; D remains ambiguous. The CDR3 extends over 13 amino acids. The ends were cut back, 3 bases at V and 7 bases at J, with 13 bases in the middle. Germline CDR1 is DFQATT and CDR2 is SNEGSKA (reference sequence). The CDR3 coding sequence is TGCAGTGCTAGTCGGAGGGTTGGCCAGCCCCAGCATTTT. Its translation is CSASRRVGQPQHF.

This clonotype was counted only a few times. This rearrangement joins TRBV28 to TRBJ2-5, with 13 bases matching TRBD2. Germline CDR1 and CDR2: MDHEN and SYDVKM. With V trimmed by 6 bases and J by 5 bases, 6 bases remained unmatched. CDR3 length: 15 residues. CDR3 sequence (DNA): TGTGCCAGCAGACGACTAGCGGGAGGACGGGAGACCCAGTACTTC. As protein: CASRRLAGGRETQYF.

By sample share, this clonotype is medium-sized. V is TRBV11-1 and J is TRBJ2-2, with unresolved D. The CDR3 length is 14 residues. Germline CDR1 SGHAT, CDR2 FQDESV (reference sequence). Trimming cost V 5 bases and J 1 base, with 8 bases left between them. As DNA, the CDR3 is TGTGCCAGCAGCGGCAGGATGAACACCGGGGAGCTGTTTTTT. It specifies CASSGRMNTGELFF.

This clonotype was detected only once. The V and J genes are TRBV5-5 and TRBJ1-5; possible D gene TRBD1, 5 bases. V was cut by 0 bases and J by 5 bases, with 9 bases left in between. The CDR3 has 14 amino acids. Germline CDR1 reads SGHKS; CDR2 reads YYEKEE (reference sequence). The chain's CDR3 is CASSLVRADQPQHF. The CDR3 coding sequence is TGTGCCAGCAGCTTGGTCAGGGCGGATCAGCCCCAGCATTTT.

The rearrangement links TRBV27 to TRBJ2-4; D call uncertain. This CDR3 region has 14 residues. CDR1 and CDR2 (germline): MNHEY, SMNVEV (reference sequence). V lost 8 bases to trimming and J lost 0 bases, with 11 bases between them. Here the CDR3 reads CASSASLAKNIQYF. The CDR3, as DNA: TGTGCCAGCTCTGCTTCCCTAGCCAAAAACATTCAGTACTTC.

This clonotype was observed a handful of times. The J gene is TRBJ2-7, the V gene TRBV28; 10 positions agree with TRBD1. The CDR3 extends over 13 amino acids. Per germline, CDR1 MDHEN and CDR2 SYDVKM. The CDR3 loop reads CGSGTGDPYEQYF. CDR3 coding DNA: TGTGGATCGGGGACAGGGGATCCCTACGAGCAGTACTTC.

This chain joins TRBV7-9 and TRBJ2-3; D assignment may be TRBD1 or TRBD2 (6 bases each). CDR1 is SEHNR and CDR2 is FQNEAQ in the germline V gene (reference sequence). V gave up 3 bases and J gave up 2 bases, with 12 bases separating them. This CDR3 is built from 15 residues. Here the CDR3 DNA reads TGTGCCAGCAGCTTTCCCACGGGGGCCACAGATACGCAGTATTTT. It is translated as CASSFPTGATDTQYF.

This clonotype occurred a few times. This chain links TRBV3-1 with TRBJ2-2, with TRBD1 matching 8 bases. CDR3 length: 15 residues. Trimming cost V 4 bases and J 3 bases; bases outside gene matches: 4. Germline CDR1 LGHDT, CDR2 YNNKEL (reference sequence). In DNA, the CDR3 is TGTGCCAGCAGCCTTACAGGGGGAGACACCGGGGAGCTGTTTTTT. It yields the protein CASSLTGGDTGELFF.

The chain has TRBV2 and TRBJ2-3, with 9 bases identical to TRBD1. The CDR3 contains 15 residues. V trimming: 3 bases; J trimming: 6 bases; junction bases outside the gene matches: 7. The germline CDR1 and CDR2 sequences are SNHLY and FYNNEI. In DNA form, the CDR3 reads TGTGCCAGCAGTGATAAGGACAGGGGCTTCGATACGCAGTATTTT. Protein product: CASSDKDRGFDTQYF.

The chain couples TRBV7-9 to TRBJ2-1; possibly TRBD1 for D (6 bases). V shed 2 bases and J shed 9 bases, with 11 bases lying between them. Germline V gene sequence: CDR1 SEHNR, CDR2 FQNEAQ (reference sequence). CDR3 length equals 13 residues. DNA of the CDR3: TGTGCCAGCAGCTTAATAGTGGGGGCTGAGCAGTTCTTC. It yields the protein CASSLIVGAEQFF.

The chain's CDR3 is CASSWGYNQPQHF. The CDR3 coding sequence is TGTGCCAGCAGCTGGGGGTACAATCAGCCCCAGCATTTT. This chain joins TRBV12-3 or TRBV12-4 and TRBJ1-5; D possibly corresponds to TRBD1 (5 bases). The CDR3 is 13 residues long. Trimming took off 6 bases at V and 3 bases at J, with 9 bases between the two ends.

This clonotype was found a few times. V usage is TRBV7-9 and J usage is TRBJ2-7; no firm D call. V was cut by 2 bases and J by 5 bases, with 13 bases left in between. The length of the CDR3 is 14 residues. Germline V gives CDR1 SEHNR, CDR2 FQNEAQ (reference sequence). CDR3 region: CASSLNTRVHEQYF. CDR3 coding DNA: TGTGCCAGCAGCTTAAATACACGGGTTCACGAGCAGTACTTC.

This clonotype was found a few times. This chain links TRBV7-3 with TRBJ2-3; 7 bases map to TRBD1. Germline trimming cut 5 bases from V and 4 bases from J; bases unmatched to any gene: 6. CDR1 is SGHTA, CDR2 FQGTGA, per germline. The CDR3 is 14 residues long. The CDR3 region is CASSTGTEADTQYF. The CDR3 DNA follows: TGTGCCAGCAGCACCGGGACAGAGGCAGATACGCAGTATTTT.